These T cell receptor beta chains were read from a single sample in a study of cytomegalovirus exposure and HLA in healthy donors. Assay used: immunoSEQ multiplex PCR; TCRdb lists only in-frame clones, some missing. The sample consists of 190,000 or so clones, over 75% of them appearing once. The sample was PBMCs. Receptor source: a boy under 10 years old in good health and CMV-seronegative. CDR3s include the opening cysteine and the closing phenylalanine or tryptophan. Fields, in order: clone size, J gene, V gene, D gene, CDR3 DNA, CDR3 protein. D genes are given only for firm matches. Clone size is given for some rows only: seen once, a few or many times, or a class if the clone is expanded.

clone size: -
J gene: TRBJ1-5
V gene: TRBV7-6
D gene: -
CDR3 DNA: TGTGCCAGCAGCTTAGTCAATCAGGGGCAGCGCGATCAGCCCCAGCATTTT
CDR3 protein: CASSLVNQGQRDQPQHF

clone size: -
J gene: TRBJ2-7
V gene: TRBV5-1
D gene: TRBD1
CDR3 DNA: TGCGCCAGCAGCTTCTCTTCCGGGACAGACTCCTACGAGCAGTACTTC
CDR3 protein: CASSFSSGTDSYEQYF

clone size: -
J gene: TRBJ2-5
V gene: TRBV2
D gene: TRBD2
CDR3 DNA: TGTGCCAGCAGTAGGGCTAGCGGGGGGGAGACCCAGTACTTC
CDR3 protein: CASSRASGGETQYF

clone size: -
J gene: TRBJ1-5
V gene: TRBV7-2
D gene: -
CDR3 DNA: TGTGCCAGCAGTGATCGACGAAGCGGTCAGCCCCAGCATTTT
CDR3 protein: CASSDRRSGQPQHF

clone size: -
J gene: TRBJ2-7
V gene: TRBV7-2
D gene: -
CDR3 DNA: TGTGCCAGCAGCTTTAGGCCCCAGGGGTCCTACGAGCAGTACTTC
CDR3 protein: CASSFRPQGSYEQYF

clone size: -
J gene: TRBJ1-4
V gene: TRBV5-4
D gene: -
CDR3 DNA: TGTGCCAGCAGCTTCGGGGGTGCAACTAATGAAAAACTGTTTTTT
CDR3 protein: CASSFGGATNEKLFF

clone size: once
J gene: TRBJ2-5
V gene: TRBV5-6
D gene: -
CDR3 DNA: TGTGCCAGCAGCTTGGTGCGGGGTTCTGCGGAGACCCAGTACTTC
CDR3 protein: CASSLVRGSAETQYF

clone size: -
J gene: TRBJ2-3
V gene: TRBV18
D gene: -
CDR3 DNA: TGTGCCAGCTCACCACCGAGCGTCAGGGGAGATACGCAGTATTTT
CDR3 protein: CASSPPSVRGDTQYF

clone size: -
J gene: TRBJ2-7
V gene: TRBV7-2
D gene: -
CDR3 DNA: TGTGCCAGCAGCCTTTCGCATGATTCCTACGAGCAGTACTTC
CDR3 protein: CASSLSHDSYEQYF

clone size: -
J gene: TRBJ2-7
V gene: TRBV11-1
D gene: -
CDR3 DNA: TGTGCCAGCAGCTTACTTGCGGGTAGCTCCTACGAGCAGTACTTC
CDR3 protein: CASSLLAGSSYEQYF

clone size: -
J gene: TRBJ1-4
V gene: TRBV5-6
D gene: TRBD1
CDR3 DNA: TGTGCCAGCAGCTGGGGGACAGGTTTGTCTAATGAAAAACTGTTTTTT
CDR3 protein: CASSWGTGLSNEKLFF

clone size: once
J gene: TRBJ2-1
V gene: TRBV7-9
D gene: TRBD2
CDR3 DNA: TGTTCCAGCAGCTTCCCGGGACTAGCGGGGTCCTACAATGAGCAGTTCTTC
CDR3 protein: CSSSFPGLAGSYNEQFF

clone size: -
J gene: TRBJ2-1
V gene: TRBV9
D gene: TRBD2
CDR3 DNA: TGTGCCAGCAGCCCCGGACTAGCGGGGGCCTACCATGAGCAGTTCTTC
CDR3 protein: CASSPGLAGAYHEQFF

clone size: -
J gene: TRBJ2-3
V gene: TRBV5-4
D gene: TRBD2
CDR3 DNA: TGTGCCAGCAGCCTGGATGGGGGGGGCACAGATACGCAGTATTTT
CDR3 protein: CASSLDGGGTDTQYF

clone size: -
J gene: TRBJ2-2
V gene: TRBV9
D gene: TRBD2
CDR3 DNA: TGTGCCAGCAGCGTAGCTACGGGGGGAGTAGCGGGGGCGAACACCGGGGAGCTGTTTTTT
CDR3 protein: CASSVATGGVAGANTGELFF

clone size: -
J gene: TRBJ1-4
V gene: TRBV5-4
D gene: TRBD1
CDR3 DNA: TGTGCCAGCAGCTCAGGGACAGATCCTAATGAAAAACTGTTTTTT
CDR3 protein: CASSSGTDPNEKLFF

clone size: -
J gene: TRBJ1-6
V gene: TRBV7-9
D gene: -
CDR3 DNA: TGTGCCAGCAGCCCTAGCGTCGGGCGAAATTCACCCCTCCACTTT
CDR3 protein: CASSPSVGRNSPLHF

clone size: few
J gene: TRBJ2-1
V gene: TRBV28
D gene: -
CDR3 DNA: TGTGCCAGCAGTCCCACCGGGACTTCGAGGCGCAATGAGCAGTTCTTC
CDR3 protein: CASSPTGTSRRNEQFF

clone size: -
J gene: TRBJ2-3
V gene: TRBV23-1
D gene: TRBD1
CDR3 DNA: TGCGCCAGCAGTAGGGGCCGGGACAGGGGGTGTCCAGATACGCAGTATTTT
CDR3 protein: CASSRGRDRGCPDTQYF

clone size: -
J gene: TRBJ2-7
V gene: TRBV5-1
D gene: TRBD2
CDR3 DNA: TGCGCCAGCAGCTTGGCTAGCGGGACCTACGAGCAGTACTTC
CDR3 protein: CASSLASGTYEQYF

clone size: -
J gene: TRBJ2-1
V gene: TRBV7-2
D gene: -
CDR3 DNA: TGTGCCAGCAGCCCTTCCTACAATGAGCAGTTCTTC
CDR3 protein: CASSPSYNEQFF

clone size: -
J gene: TRBJ2-2
V gene: TRBV23-1
D gene: -
CDR3 DNA: TGCGCCAGCAGTCAACCAAGACAGGGACTAGGACTGAATACGAACACCGGGGAGCTGTTTTTT
CDR3 protein: CASSQPRQGLGLNTNTGELFF

clone size: -
J gene: TRBJ2-5
V gene: TRBV10-3
D gene: TRBD1
CDR3 DNA: TGTGCCATCAGTGGCCCCTTGACAGGGGCCGGGGAGACCCAGTACTTC
CDR3 protein: CAISGPLTGAGETQYF

clone size: -
J gene: TRBJ1-6
V gene: TRBV6-5
D gene: TRBD1
CDR3 DNA: TGTGCCAGCGCCTCTGACAGGGAGAGTTCACCCCTCCACTTT
CDR3 protein: CASASDRESSPLHF

clone size: -
J gene: TRBJ2-5
V gene: TRBV9
D gene: -
CDR3 DNA: TGTGCCAGCAGCGTAAATAGCGGTTCGGAGACCCAGTACTTC
CDR3 protein: CASSVNSGSETQYF

clone size: few
J gene: TRBJ1-1
V gene: TRBV4-3
D gene: TRBD1
CDR3 DNA: TGCGCCAGCAGCCCCTCGGGAGGGGGCGGGACTGAAGCTTTCTTT
CDR3 protein: CASSPSGGGGTEAFF

clone size: -
J gene: TRBJ2-5
V gene: TRBV2
D gene: TRBD2
CDR3 DNA: TGTGCCAGCAGAGGGACTAGCAAGGGGAGTGACTTC
CDR3 protein: CASRGTSKGSDF

clone size: -
J gene: TRBJ2-2
V gene: TRBV5-1
D gene: TRBD1
CDR3 DNA: TGCGCCAGCAGCCCCGGGACAGGAATTTCCGGGGAGCTGTTTTTT
CDR3 protein: CASSPGTGISGELFF

clone size: once
J gene: TRBJ2-7
V gene: TRBV6-4
D gene: -
CDR3 DNA: TGTGCCAGCAGTGACCCGACTAGGAAGCCCTCCTACGAGCAGTACTTC
CDR3 protein: CASSDPTRKPSYEQYF

clone size: -
J gene: TRBJ2-1
V gene: TRBV5-5
D gene: TRBD2
CDR3 DNA: TGTGCCAGCCACCGTGGTTGGACTAGCGAGGGTCTCTTC
CDR3 protein: CASHRGWTSEGLF

clone size: -
J gene: TRBJ1-1
V gene: TRBV5-4
D gene: TRBD1
CDR3 DNA: TGTGCCAGCAGCTTTACAGGGGCGGGAAACACTGAAGCTTTCTTT
CDR3 protein: CASSFTGAGNTEAFF

clone size: -
J gene: TRBJ2-3
V gene: TRBV15
D gene: -
CDR3 DNA: TGTGCCACCAGCGCGAAAGGGGCAGGGCATCGCACAGATACGCAGTATTTT
CDR3 protein: CATSAKGAGHRTDTQYF

clone size: -
J gene: TRBJ2-7
V gene: TRBV13
D gene: -
CDR3 DNA: TGTGCCAGCAGCTTAGGCCGCGAGCAGTACTTC
CDR3 protein: CASSLGREQYF

clone size: -
J gene: TRBJ2-5
V gene: TRBV4-1
D gene: -
CDR3 DNA: TGCGCCAGCAGTCGGACAGCTCAAGAGACCCAGTACTTC
CDR3 protein: CASSRTAQETQYF

clone size: -
J gene: TRBJ2-7
V gene: TRBV5-1
D gene: TRBD2
CDR3 DNA: TGCGCCAGCAGCTTGTGGGCTAGCGGGGGGGCCCCCTACGAGCAGTACTTC
CDR3 protein: CASSLWASGGAPYEQYF

clone size: few
J gene: TRBJ2-3
V gene: TRBV6-5
D gene: -
CDR3 DNA: TGTGCCAGCCAGGGCTCGCTCTACACAGATACGCAGTATTTT
CDR3 protein: CASQGSLYTDTQYF

clone size: few
J gene: TRBJ2-1
V gene: TRBV11-2
D gene: TRBD1
CDR3 DNA: TGTGCCAGCAGAGAAGGGGGCGAATTTATCGGGGAGCAGTTCTTC
CDR3 protein: CASREGGEFIGEQFF

clone size: -
J gene: TRBJ2-2
V gene: TRBV21-1
D gene: -
CDR3 DNA: TGTGCCAGCAGCCCAAGGACTAGCGGGGGATACACCGGGGAGCTGTTTTTT
CDR3 protein: CASSPRTSGGYTGELFF

clone size: -
J gene: TRBJ2-1
V gene: TRBV5-1
D gene: -
CDR3 DNA: TGCGCCAGCAGTGGGGGGGGGCTGTACAATGAGCAGTTCTTC
CDR3 protein: CASSGGGLYNEQFF

clone size: -
J gene: TRBJ2-7
V gene: TRBV7-6
D gene: -
CDR3 DNA: TGTGCCAGCAGCTTAGAACAGTACAGTCTCTCCTACGAGCAGTACTTC
CDR3 protein: CASSLEQYSLSYEQYF

clone size: -
J gene: TRBJ2-5
V gene: TRBV10-3
D gene: -
CDR3 DNA: TGTGCCATCAGCGACTCCAGAGGAGCCCAAGAGACCCAGTACTTC
CDR3 protein: CAISDSRGAQETQYF

clone size: few
J gene: TRBJ1-5
V gene: TRBV19
D gene: TRBD1
CDR3 DNA: TGTGCCACCTCGCCCGAACAGGGGGGACAGCCCCAGCATTTT
CDR3 protein: CATSPEQGGQPQHF

clone size: -
J gene: TRBJ1-4
V gene: TRBV4-2
D gene: TRBD1
CDR3 DNA: TGTGCCAGCAGTCGCACCCGGACAGGGATTAATGAAAAACTGTTTTTT
CDR3 protein: CASSRTRTGINEKLFF

clone size: -
J gene: TRBJ2-7
V gene: TRBV7-2
D gene: -
CDR3 DNA: TGTGCCAGCAGCTTAGTTGTATCTCCCTACGAGCAGTACTTC
CDR3 protein: CASSLVVSPYEQYF

clone size: -
J gene: TRBJ1-6
V gene: TRBV27
D gene: TRBD1
CDR3 DNA: TGTGCCAGCGCCGGTTCAGACAGGGGTAATTCACCCCTCCACTTT
CDR3 protein: CASAGSDRGNSPLHF

clone size: -
J gene: TRBJ2-7
V gene: TRBV11-2
D gene: -
CDR3 DNA: TGTGCCAGCAGCTTAGAGATGAGGTACGAGCAGTACTTC
CDR3 protein: CASSLEMRYEQYF

clone size: -
J gene: TRBJ1-1
V gene: TRBV19
D gene: -
CDR3 DNA: TGTGCCAGTAGTATTCAGGGAGGCACTGAAGCTTTCTTT
CDR3 protein: CASSIQGGTEAFF